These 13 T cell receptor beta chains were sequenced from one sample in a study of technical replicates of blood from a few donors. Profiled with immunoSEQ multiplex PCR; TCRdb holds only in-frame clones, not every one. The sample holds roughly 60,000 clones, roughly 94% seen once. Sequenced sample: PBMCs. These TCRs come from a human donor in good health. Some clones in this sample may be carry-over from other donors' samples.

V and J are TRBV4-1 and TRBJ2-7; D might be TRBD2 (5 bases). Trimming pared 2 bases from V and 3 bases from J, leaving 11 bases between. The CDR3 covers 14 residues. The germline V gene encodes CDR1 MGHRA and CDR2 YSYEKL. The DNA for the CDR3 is TGCGCCAGCAGCCAATACGGGAAAGACTACGAGCAGTACTTC. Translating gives CASSQYGKDYEQYF.

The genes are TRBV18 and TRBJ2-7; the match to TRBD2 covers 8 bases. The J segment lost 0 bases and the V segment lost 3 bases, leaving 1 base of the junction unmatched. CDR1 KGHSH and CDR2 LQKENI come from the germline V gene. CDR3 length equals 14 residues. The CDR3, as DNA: TGTGCCAGCTCACCGGGGACTAGCTCCTACGAGCAGTACTTC. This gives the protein CASSPGTSSYEQYF. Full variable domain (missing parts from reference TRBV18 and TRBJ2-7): NAGVMQNPRHLVRRRGQEARLRCSPMKGHSHVYWYRQLPEEGLKFMVYLQKENIIDESGMPKERFSAEFPKEGPSILRIQQVVRGDSAAYFCASSPGTSSYEQYFGPGTRLTVT.

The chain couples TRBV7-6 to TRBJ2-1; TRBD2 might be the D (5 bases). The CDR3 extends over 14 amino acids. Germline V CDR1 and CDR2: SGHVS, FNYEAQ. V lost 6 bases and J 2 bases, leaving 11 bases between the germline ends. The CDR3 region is CASSPGITYNEQFF. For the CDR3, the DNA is TGTGCCAGCAGTCCCGGGATCACCTACAATGAGCAGTTCTTC. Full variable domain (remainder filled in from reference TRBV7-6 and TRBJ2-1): GAGVSQSPRYKVTKRGQDVALRCDPISGHVSLYWYRQALGQGPEFLTYFNYEAQQDKSGLPNDRFSAERPEGSISTLTIQRTEQRDSAMYRCASSPGITYNEQFFGPGTRLTVL.

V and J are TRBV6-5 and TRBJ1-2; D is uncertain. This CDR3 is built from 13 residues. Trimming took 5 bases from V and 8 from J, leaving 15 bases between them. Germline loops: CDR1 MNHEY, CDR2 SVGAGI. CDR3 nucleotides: TGTGCCAGCAGTGCCCTAGACCCGGGGGGCTACACCTTC. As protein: CASSALDPGGYTF.

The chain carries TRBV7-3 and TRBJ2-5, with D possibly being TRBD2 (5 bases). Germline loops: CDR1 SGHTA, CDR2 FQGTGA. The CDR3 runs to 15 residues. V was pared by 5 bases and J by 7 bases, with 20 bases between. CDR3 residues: CASSPSPDLAGTQYF. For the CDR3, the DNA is TGTGCCAGCAGCCCTAGTCCCGACTTGGCGGGGACCCAGTACTTC.

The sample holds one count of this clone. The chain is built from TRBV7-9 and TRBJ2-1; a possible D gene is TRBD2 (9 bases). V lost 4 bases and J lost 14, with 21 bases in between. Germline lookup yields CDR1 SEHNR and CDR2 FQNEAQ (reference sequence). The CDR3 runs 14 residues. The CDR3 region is CASSSWSSGGQEFF. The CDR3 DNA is TGTGCCAGCAGCTCTTGGAGTAGCGGGGGACAGGAGTTCTTC. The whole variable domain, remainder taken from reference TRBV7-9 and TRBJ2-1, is DTGVSQNPRHKITKRGQNVTFRCDPISEHNRLYWYRQTLGQGPEFLTYFQNEAQLEKSRLLSDRFSAERPKGSFSTLEIQRTEQGDSAMYLCASSSWSSGGQEFFGPGTRLTVL.

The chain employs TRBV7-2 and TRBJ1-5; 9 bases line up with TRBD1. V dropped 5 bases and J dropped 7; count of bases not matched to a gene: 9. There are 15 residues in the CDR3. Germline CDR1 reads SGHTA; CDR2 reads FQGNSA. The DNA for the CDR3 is TGTGCCAGCAGCCAACCTACAGGGGGCGCCCAGCCCCAGCATTTT. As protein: CASSQPTGGAQPQHF. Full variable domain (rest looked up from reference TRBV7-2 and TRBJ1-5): GAGVSQSPSNKVTEKGKDVELRCDPISGHTALYWYRQSLGQGLEFLIYFQGNSAPDKSGLPSDRFSAERTGGSVSTLTIQRTQQEDSAVYLCASSQPTGGAQPQHFGDGTRLSIL.

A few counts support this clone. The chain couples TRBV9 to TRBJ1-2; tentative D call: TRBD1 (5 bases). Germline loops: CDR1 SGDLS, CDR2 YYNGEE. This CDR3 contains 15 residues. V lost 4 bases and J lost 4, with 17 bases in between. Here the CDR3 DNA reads TGTGCCAGCAGCTCAGGTGGGACTGGGAGCTATGGCTACACCTTC. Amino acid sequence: CASSSGGTGSYGYTF.

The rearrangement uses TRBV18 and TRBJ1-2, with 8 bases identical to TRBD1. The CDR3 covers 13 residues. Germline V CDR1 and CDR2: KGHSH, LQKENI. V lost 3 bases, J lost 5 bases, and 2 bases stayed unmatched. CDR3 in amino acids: CASSPGQEYGYTF. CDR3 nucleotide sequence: TGTGCCAGCTCACCGGGACAGGAGTATGGCTACACCTTC. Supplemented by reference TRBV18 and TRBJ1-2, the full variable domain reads NAGVMQNPRHLVRRRGQEARLRCSPMKGHSHVYWYRQLPEEGLKFMVYLQKENIIDESGMPKERFSAEFPKEGPSILRIQQVVRGDSAAYFCASSPGQEYGYTFGSGTRLTVV.

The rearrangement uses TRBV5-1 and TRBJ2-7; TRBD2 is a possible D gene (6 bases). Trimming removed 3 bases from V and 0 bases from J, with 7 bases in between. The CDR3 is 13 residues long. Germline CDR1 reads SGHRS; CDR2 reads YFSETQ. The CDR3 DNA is TGCGCCAGCAGCTGGGACTTCTCCTACGAGCAGTACTTC. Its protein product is CASSWDFSYEQYF.

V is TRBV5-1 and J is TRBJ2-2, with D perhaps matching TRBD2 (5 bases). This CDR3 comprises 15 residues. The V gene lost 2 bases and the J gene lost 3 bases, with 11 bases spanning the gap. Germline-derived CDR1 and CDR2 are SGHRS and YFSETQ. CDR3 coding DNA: TGCGCCAGCAGCTTTACGGGGTATGACACCGGGGAGCTGTTTTTT. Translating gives CASSFTGYDTGELFF.

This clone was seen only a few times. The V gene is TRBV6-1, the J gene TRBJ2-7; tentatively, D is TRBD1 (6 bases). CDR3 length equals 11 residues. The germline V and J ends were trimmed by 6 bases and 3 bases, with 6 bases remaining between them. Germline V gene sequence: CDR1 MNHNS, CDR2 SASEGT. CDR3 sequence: CASRDSYEQYF. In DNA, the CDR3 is TGTGCCAGCAGGGACAGCTACGAGCAGTACTTC.

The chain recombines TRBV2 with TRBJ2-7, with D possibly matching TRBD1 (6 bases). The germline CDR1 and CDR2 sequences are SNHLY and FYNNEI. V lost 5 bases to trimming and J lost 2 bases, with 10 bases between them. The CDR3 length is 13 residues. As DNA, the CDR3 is TGTGCCAGCAGTCTGACAGGAGCCTACGAGCAGTACTTC. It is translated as CASSLTGAYEQYF.